The present T cell receptor beta chain was sequenced within a study of neurological immune-mediated disorders (dated by TCRdb to between 2018 and 2021). Regarding the study in general: The study compared peripheral blood TCR-beta repertoires of HTLV-I-associated myelopathy (HAM/TSP) patients, multiple sclerosis patients and healthy controls using UMI-based sequencing. Alongside PBMC samples, the set of about 97 TCR-beta libraries contained longitudinal samples, technical triplicates, and paired CD4+ and CD8+ T-cell subsets that had been sorted. The cohort included 60 to 70 subjects: around 15 with HAM/TSP, about 34 with multiple sclerosis, and 20 healthy controls. Broader findings and caveats from the paper: TCR clonal expansion was greatest in HAM/TSP patients and smallest in MS patients, who ranked below even healthy controls. Expanded clones from different subjects shared no identical CDR3 amino acid sequences, which suggests that TCR-beta repertoires were private in all groups.

The healthy controls were volunteers from a blood bank in Maryland, USA. Libraries from unsorted PBMCs were made from 2 million PBMCs kept in RNAlater at -80 degrees C until RNA extraction. Peripheral blood was subjected to Ficoll-Hypaque density gradient centrifugation to isolate PBMCs, which were then cryopreserved in liquid nitrogen. To synthesize cDNA, template-switch 5'RACE was performed with a primer carrying a 10-nucleotide random unique molecular identifier so that each TCR transcript was tagged. Over 190 million TCR-beta sequences, covering 15-18 subjects, were produced in each sequencing run. Total RNA was extracted with the RNeasy kit. Using the KAPA Real-time Library Amplification kit, TCR-beta VDJ regions were amplified with primers for the TCR constant region and the 5'RACE anchor. A first PCR added sample indexes and Illumina adaptors, and a second PCR then raised library yield. After Ampure bead purification, the roughly 650 bp TCR product was size-selected on a 2% E-gel SizeSelection system. Before pooling, library quality was assessed on a Bioanalyzer, concentration was determined with Qubit, and library quantification was performed with the Kapa Library Quantification kit. An Illumina HiSeq 2500 was used to sequence the libraries paired-end at 2 x 150 bp. To increase sequence diversity, roughly 23-30% phiX was spiked into each library pool. In the original analysis: The quality-filtered reads were processed with the UMI-based MiGEC pipeline, whose error correction step removed more than 80% of the raw TCR sequences. VDJ genes were aligned to IMGT germline references, and each clonotype was defined by a unique CDR3 amino acid sequence together with V-J genes. Clonal expansion, Shannon diversity and CDR3 relatedness were evaluated with VDJtools (CalcPairwiseDistances, ClusterSamples), while phylogenetic trees were built in CLCbio workbench. Expanded clones were defined as having at least 8 unique UMIs, based on coefficient-of-variation modelling across technical triplicates. TCRdb cleaned the public reads at Q25 with fastp, built clones with MiXCR and kept in-frame beta chains. Each CDR3 protein appears once, grouped with its most common genes and DNA. It is TCRdb's table, rather than the study itself, that gives the V and J calls and clone size. Within this sample are roughly 56,000 distinct CDR3 sequences, with about an eighth of them counted one time only. 1.8% of the sample is held by the ten biggest clonotypes.

This clonotype has at least ten counts. This receptor's antigen is unknown. No base qualities exist here, and no much larger clone lies one base off it. This receptor was taken from a man aged 55 to 69 in good health. The source material was PBMCs.

The CDR3 protein: CSAIWGNIQYF. The nucleotides read TGCAGTGCTATTTGGGGAAACATTCAGTACTTC. The V gene is TRBV20-1 and the J gene is TRBJ2-4; no D segment can be confidently identified. Based on the germline V gene (reference sequence), the CDR1 and CDR2 sequences are DFQATT and SNEGSKA. The germline ends are 7 bases apart after V is trimmed by 4 bases and J by 6 bases. The CDR3 numbers 11 residues from cysteine through phenylalanine. Just the 33-base CDR3 DNA is kept, in frame starting at base 1.